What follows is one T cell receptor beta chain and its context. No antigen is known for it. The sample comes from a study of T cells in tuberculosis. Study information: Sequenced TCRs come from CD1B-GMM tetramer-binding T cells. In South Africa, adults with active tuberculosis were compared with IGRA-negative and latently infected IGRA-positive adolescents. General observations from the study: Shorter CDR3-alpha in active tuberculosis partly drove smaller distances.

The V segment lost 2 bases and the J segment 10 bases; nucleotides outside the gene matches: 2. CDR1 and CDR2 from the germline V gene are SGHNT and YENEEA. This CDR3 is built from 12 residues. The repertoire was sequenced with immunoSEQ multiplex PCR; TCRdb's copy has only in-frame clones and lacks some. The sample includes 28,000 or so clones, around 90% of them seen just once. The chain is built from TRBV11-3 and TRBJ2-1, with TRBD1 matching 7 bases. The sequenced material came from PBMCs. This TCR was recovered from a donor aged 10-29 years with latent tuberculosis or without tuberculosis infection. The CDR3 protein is CASSLPGGEQFF. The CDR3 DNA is TGTGCCAGCAGCTTACCAGGGGGAGAGCAGTTCTTC.